One and the same sample provided the 4 T cell receptor beta chains below, sequenced in a study of PD-1 blockade in classical Hodgkin lymphoma. The time point was: cycle 4 day 1 (C4D1), after 6 weeks of nivolumab. All trial patients relapsed after autologous stem cell transplantation. Magnetic negative selection was used to purify CD4+ T cells from PBMCs that had been thawed. Produced via immunoSEQ multiplex PCR; TCRdb's table is partial and in-frame only. The sample consists of about 22,000 clones, around three quarters of them appearing once. Material: CD4+ T cells from blood, obtained before the fourth cycle of nivolumab. The receptors originated from a human donor with classical Hodgkin lymphoma.

For this clone: Different DNA sequences within this sample yield the same CDR3. This chain joins TRBV4-3 and TRBJ1-6, with 8 positions matching TRBD1. CDR1 and CDR2 from the germline V gene are LGHNA and YSLEER. The junction had 4 bases not matched to a gene; V was cut back by 8 bases and J by 10 bases. The CDR3 extends over 12 amino acids. The CDR3 loop reads CASGQGYSPLHF. The CDR3 nucleotides are TGCGCCAGCGGACAGGGTTACTCACCCCTCCACTTT.

V and J are TRBV19 and TRBJ1-4, with D possibly being TRBD1 (6 bases). The germline V gene has CDR1 LNHDA and CDR2 SQIVND (reference sequence). This CDR3 contains 14 residues. V lost 3 bases and J lost 3, with 8 bases in between. CDR3 nucleotides: TGTGCCAGTAGTATTCAGGGGTCTAATGAAAAACTGTTTTTT. Protein: CASSIQGSNEKLFF.

The chain employs TRBV19 and TRBJ2-1; 10 bases fit TRBD2. This CDR3 contains 14 residues. CDR1 and CDR2 (germline): LNHDA, SQIVND (reference sequence). Trimming removed 7 bases from V and 10 bases from J; junction bases left unmatched: 10. DNA of the CDR3: TGTGCCAGTACAGAGCGGGGGGGCCCTCGGGAGCAGTTCTTC. Translating gives CASTERGGPREQFF. The full variable domain, in which reference TRBV19 and TRBJ2-1 provide the parts outside the CDR3, is DGGITQSPKYLFRKEGQNVTLSCEQNLNHDAMYWYRQDPGQGLRLIYYSQIVNDFQKGDIAEGYSVSREKKESFPLTVTSAQKNPTAFYLCASTERGGPREQFFGPGTRLTVL.

This chain links TRBV30 with TRBJ1-1; no firm D call. Germline CDR1 reads GTSNPN; CDR2 reads SVGIG (reference sequence). The CDR3 contains 13 residues. Trimming took off 4 bases at V and 4 bases at J, with 13 bases between the two ends. CDR3 in amino acids: CAWTWREGTEAFF. Here the CDR3 DNA reads TGTGCCTGGACTTGGAGGGAGGGCACTGAAGCTTTCTTT.